This T cell receptor beta chain was found in a study of blood T cell repertoires in COVID-19. Generated by immunoSEQ multiplex PCR, the TCRdb table keeps only in-frame clones and is missing some. The table lists 150,000 to 180,000 clones, about 86% of them singletons. Material for sequencing was PBMCs or T cells enriched from blood (not recorded which). The receptor comes from a man between 50 and 59 years old who had recovered from COVID-19.

The CDR3 sequence is CASSSGGSSYNEQFF. CDR3 nucleotides: TGTGCCAGCAGCTCCGGGGGGAGCTCCTACAATGAGCAGTTCTTC. The chain uses TRBV5-5 and TRBJ2-1; the match to TRBD2 covers 7 bases. The V gene's germline CDR1 is SGHKS and CDR2 YYEKEE (reference sequence). This CDR3 region has 15 residues. Trimming cost V 3 bases and J 0 bases; bases outside gene matches: 3.